These T cell receptor beta chains were read from a single sample in a study of regulatory T cells in long-lasting Graves disease. TCRdb independently ran MiXCR on the multiplex PCR reads; one entry per CDR3 protein. The data show 300,000 to 400,000 distinct CDR3 sequences, roughly a sixth seen once. The same specimen was also included in a second study, on T cells in Graves' hyperthyroidism and ophthalmopathy.

Material: peripheral blood mononuclear cells (PBMCs), obtained at new diagnosis, from a patient treated with antithyroid drugs. These receptors all stem from a man aged 35 to 55 with Graves disease. The CDR3 runs from the conserved cysteine through the conserved F or W. Each record gives: CDR3 DNA, CDR3 protein, D gene, J gene, V gene, clone size. D genes are given only for firm matches. The size of a clone is reported for some rows only, either as once, few or many, or as a class for expanded clones.

CDR3nt: TGCAGCGTTAACCGGGACAGAGCTCAGGATACGCAGTATTTT
CDR3aa: CSVNRDRAQDTQYF
d_gene: TRBD1
j_gene: TRBJ2-3
v_gene: TRBV29-1
abundance: many

CDR3nt: TGTGCCAGCAGCCAGGGATCCGGGACAGGGATCTACGAGCAGTACTTC
CDR3aa: CASSQGSGTGIYEQYF
d_gene: TRBD1
j_gene: TRBJ2-7
v_gene: TRBV3-1
abundance: many

CDR3nt: TGTGCCAGTAGCCGGGACAGATCTTTCCATAATTCACCCCTCCACTTT
CDR3aa: CASSRDRSFHNSPLHF
d_gene: TRBD1
j_gene: TRBJ1-6
v_gene: TRBV19
abundance: few

CDR3nt: TGTGCCAGCAGTTTTCTCGTAACTAATGAAAAACTGTTTTTT
CDR3aa: CASSFLVTNEKLFF
d_gene: NA
j_gene: TRBJ1-4
v_gene: TRBV12-3/TRBV12-4
abundance: many

CDR3nt: TGTGCCAGCAGTTCCCAGGGACAGGAGAGCACAGATACGCAGTATTTT
CDR3aa: CASSSQGQESTDTQYF
d_gene: TRBD1
j_gene: TRBJ2-3
v_gene: TRBV27
abundance: many

CDR3nt: TGCAGTGCTATGACAGGGGGTTCTGATTCACCCCTCCACTTT
CDR3aa: CSAMTGGSDSPLHF
d_gene: TRBD1
j_gene: TRBJ1-6
v_gene: TRBV20-1
abundance: many

CDR3nt: TGTGCCAGCAGTGACGGGACGGTATCCTACGAGCAGTACTTC
CDR3aa: CASSDGTVSYEQYF
d_gene: NA
j_gene: TRBJ2-7
v_gene: TRBV2
abundance: once

CDR3nt: TGCAGTGCACCACGAGGGATGAAGACCCAGTACTTC
CDR3aa: CSAPRGMKTQYF
d_gene: NA
j_gene: TRBJ2-5
v_gene: TRBV20-1
abundance: many

CDR3nt: TGCGCCAGCAGCTTGAGCGGGGGGGCATTAAGAGAAACGCAGTATTTT
CDR3aa: CASSLSGGALRETQYF
d_gene: TRBD2
j_gene: TRBJ2-3
v_gene: TRBV5-1
abundance: many

CDR3nt: TGTGCCAGCTCACCCGGCCCAACCTACGAGCAGTACTTC
CDR3aa: CASSPGPTYEQYF
d_gene: NA
j_gene: TRBJ2-7
v_gene: TRBV18
abundance: many

CDR3nt: TGTGCCAGCAGTGCATTCCGGGGTTACATCGGGACTACCTACAATGAGCAGTTCTTC
CDR3aa: CASSAFRGYIGTTYNEQFF
d_gene: TRBD2
j_gene: TRBJ2-1
v_gene: TRBV27
abundance: many

CDR3nt: TGTGCCAGCAGCTTAGAGGGCAGCGGGGGGGCGGGTGAGACCCAGTACTTC
CDR3aa: CASSLEGSGGAGETQYF
d_gene: TRBD2
j_gene: TRBJ2-5
v_gene: TRBV11-2
abundance: NA

CDR3nt: TGTGCCAGCAGCTTAGAGGGTGCAGATACGCAGTATTTT
CDR3aa: CASSLEGADTQYF
d_gene: NA
j_gene: TRBJ2-3
v_gene: TRBV7-2
abundance: few

CDR3nt: TGTGCCAGCAGCGCGTTGCCGGGACAGGGTGGGGAAAAACTGTTTTTT
CDR3aa: CASSALPGQGGEKLFF
d_gene: TRBD1
j_gene: TRBJ1-4
v_gene: TRBV7-9
abundance: few

CDR3nt: TGTGCCAGCAGCACGAGCCTAGCGGGGGTAAACAATGAGCAGTTCTTC
CDR3aa: CASSTSLAGVNNEQFF
d_gene: TRBD2
j_gene: TRBJ2-1
v_gene: TRBV6-1
abundance: many

CDR3nt: TGTGCCAGCAGCGTAGCCGCCCCGACACGAGGTTCTGGAAACACCATATATTTT
CDR3aa: CASSVAAPTRGSGNTIYF
d_gene: NA
j_gene: TRBJ1-3
v_gene: TRBV9
abundance: NA

CDR3nt: TGTGCCAGCAGTGAAGCGGCCGTCCTAAATAGCAATCAGCCCCAGCATTTT
CDR3aa: CASSEAAVLNSNQPQHF
d_gene: NA
j_gene: TRBJ1-5
v_gene: TRBV2
abundance: many

CDR3nt: TGCAGTGCTAGACACAGGGGCTCCACAGATACGCAGTATTTT
CDR3aa: CSARHRGSTDTQYF
d_gene: TRBD1
j_gene: TRBJ2-3
v_gene: TRBV20-1
abundance: NA